This TCR beta chain was profiled in a study of blood T cell repertoires in COVID-19. The CDR3 contains 13 residues. Germline V lookup: CDR1 MGHRA, CDR2 YSYEKL. The V end was cut by 1 base, the J end by 4 bases, with 5 bases between. Clones were read by immunoSEQ multiplex PCR, and TCRdb kept only the in-frame ones, dropping some. The data hold around 230,000 clones, with approximately 78% observed a single time. The chain is built from TRBV4-1 and TRBJ1-5, with D unresolved. The origin of this receptor is a woman aged 60-75 years with active or convalescent COVID-19. Sequencing was done on a sample of peripheral blood. DNA of the CDR3: TGCGCCAGCAGCCAAGGACTAAATCAGCCCCAGCATTTT. Translation gives CASSQGLNQPQHF.